This is a list of T cell receptor beta chains from one sample in a study of blood T cell repertoires in COVID-19. Assay used: immunoSEQ multiplex PCR; TCRdb lists only in-frame clones, some missing. The sample records approximately 260,000 clones, 86% being singletons. The sequencing input was peripheral blood. The receptors originated from a man between 18 and 35 years old with active or convalescent COVID-19. The CDR3 runs from the conserved cysteine through the conserved F or W. The order of the fields is J gene, D gene, clone size, V gene, CDR3 protein, CDR3 DNA. A D gene is named only where the DNA matches it firmly. Not all rows give a size; the values are once, few, many and, for expanded clones, a class.

j_call: TRBJ1-5; d_call: NA; clone_size: NA; v_call: TRBV28; cdr3_aa: CASSFYKGQGRPQHF; cdr3_nt: TGTGCCAGCAGTTTTTATAAGGGTCAGGGGCGGCCCCAGCATTTT
j_call: TRBJ1-4; d_call: NA; clone_size: NA; v_call: TRBV2; cdr3_aa: CACVLQTAFNEKLFF; cdr3_nt: TGTGCCTGCGTACTCCAGACAGCCTTTAATGAAAAACTGTTTTTT
j_call: TRBJ1-6; d_call: NA; clone_size: once; v_call: TRBV7-8; cdr3_aa: CASSLEVTGPSLLHF; cdr3_nt: TGTGCCAGCAGCTTAGAAGTGACAGGTCCCTCTCTCCTCCACTTT
j_call: TRBJ2-3; d_call: TRBD1; clone_size: NA; v_call: TRBV5-1; cdr3_aa: CASQLDGTGGEDTQYF; cdr3_nt: TGCGCCAGTCAGTTAGATGGGACAGGGGGAGAAGATACGCAGTATTTT
j_call: TRBJ2-7; d_call: TRBD1; clone_size: once; v_call: TRBV7-6; cdr3_aa: CASSLYLGQTGEQYF; cdr3_nt: TGTGCCAGCAGCTTATATTTGGGACAGACGGGAGAGCAGTACTTC
j_call: TRBJ2-1; d_call: NA; clone_size: NA; v_call: TRBV7-2; cdr3_aa: CASSHVGQLYNEQFF; cdr3_nt: TGTGCCAGCAGCCACGTTGGGCAGCTTTACAATGAGCAGTTCTTC
j_call: TRBJ2-1; d_call: NA; clone_size: NA; v_call: TRBV7-2; cdr3_aa: CASSFDSPKDEQFF; cdr3_nt: TGTGCCAGCAGCTTCGATAGTCCCAAAGATGAGCAGTTCTTC
j_call: TRBJ2-2; d_call: TRBD2; clone_size: once; v_call: TRBV3-1/TRBV3-2; cdr3_aa: CASSSQAGGGTGELFF; cdr3_nt: TGTGCCAGCAGTTCACAAGCGGGGGGAGGGACCGGGGAGCTGTTTTTT
j_call: TRBJ2-3; d_call: NA; clone_size: NA; v_call: TRBV28; cdr3_aa: CASSSLGEGAEDTQYF; cdr3_nt: TGTGCCAGCAGCTCCCTGGGTGAAGGGGCCGAAGATACGCAGTATTTT
j_call: TRBJ1-2; d_call: TRBD1; clone_size: NA; v_call: TRBV7-9; cdr3_aa: CASSLGTGQGRYGYTF; cdr3_nt: TGTGCCAGCAGCTTAGGAACAGGACAGGGGAGATATGGCTACACCTTC
j_call: TRBJ2-7; d_call: NA; clone_size: NA; v_call: TRBV27; cdr3_aa: CASSLGGHEQYF; cdr3_nt: TGTGCCAGCAGTTTAGGAGGACACGAGCAGTACTTC
j_call: TRBJ2-2; d_call: NA; clone_size: NA; v_call: TRBV6-2/TRBV6-3; cdr3_aa: CASSSAQGYTGELFF; cdr3_nt: TGTGCCAGCAGTTCGGCCCAGGGATACACCGGGGAGCTGTTTTTT
j_call: TRBJ2-1; d_call: TRBD2; clone_size: NA; v_call: TRBV5-8; cdr3_aa: CASSTSGRYNEQFF; cdr3_nt: TGTGCCAGCAGCACTAGCGGGAGGTACAATGAGCAGTTCTTC
j_call: TRBJ2-1; d_call: TRBD2; clone_size: NA; v_call: TRBV7-6; cdr3_aa: CASSLATSGRSAYNEQFF; cdr3_nt: TGTGCCAGCAGCTTAGCGACTAGCGGGAGAAGCGCCTACAATGAGCAGTTCTTC
j_call: TRBJ2-2; d_call: TRBD1; clone_size: NA; v_call: TRBV9; cdr3_aa: CASTVGGTGTGELFF; cdr3_nt: TGTGCCAGCACCGTTGGGGGGACAGGCACCGGGGAGCTGTTTTTT
j_call: TRBJ1-1; d_call: TRBD1; clone_size: NA; v_call: TRBV28; cdr3_aa: CASSLDPDRGPRTFF; cdr3_nt: TGTGCCAGCAGTTTAGACCCGGACAGGGGGCCTAGAACTTTCTTT
j_call: TRBJ2-2; d_call: NA; clone_size: NA; v_call: TRBV19; cdr3_aa: CASTGHMNTGELFF; cdr3_nt: TGTGCCAGTACTGGACATATGAACACCGGGGAGCTGTTTTTT
j_call: TRBJ2-5; d_call: NA; clone_size: NA; v_call: TRBV6-2/TRBV6-3; cdr3_aa: CASSLYLETQYF; cdr3_nt: TGTGCCAGCAGCCTCTACCTCGAGACCCAGTACTTC
j_call: TRBJ1-4; d_call: NA; clone_size: NA; v_call: TRBV24-1; cdr3_aa: CATSGRRSEKLFF; cdr3_nt: TGTGCCACCAGTGGGCGGCGAAGTGAAAAACTGTTTTTT
j_call: TRBJ1-6; d_call: NA; clone_size: NA; v_call: TRBV19; cdr3_aa: CASSGQEYSPLHF; cdr3_nt: TGTGCCAGTAGTGGACAAGAATATTCACCCCTCCACTTT
j_call: TRBJ1-2; d_call: TRBD1; clone_size: NA; v_call: TRBV2; cdr3_aa: CASRDRANYGYTF; cdr3_nt: TGTGCCAGCCGGGACAGAGCTAACTATGGCTACACCTTC
j_call: TRBJ2-7; d_call: NA; clone_size: NA; v_call: TRBV6-6; cdr3_aa: CASSYARDPYEQYF; cdr3_nt: TGTGCCAGCAGTTACGCCAGGGATCCCTACGAGCAGTACTTC
j_call: TRBJ1-1; d_call: NA; clone_size: NA; v_call: TRBV6-1; cdr3_aa: CASSEAGGRPAFF; cdr3_nt: TGTGCCAGCAGTGAAGCTGGGGGCCGCCCGGCTTTCTTT
j_call: TRBJ2-5; d_call: NA; clone_size: NA; v_call: TRBV6-5; cdr3_aa: CASSNGRKETQYF; cdr3_nt: TGTGCCAGCAGCAACGGCAGGAAGGAGACCCAGTACTTC
j_call: TRBJ1-5; d_call: NA; clone_size: NA; v_call: TRBV11-2; cdr3_aa: CASSPGGNGNQPQHF; cdr3_nt: TGTGCCAGCAGCCCGGGGGGGAATGGCAATCAGCCCCAGCATTTT
j_call: TRBJ2-5; d_call: NA; clone_size: NA; v_call: TRBV5-1; cdr3_aa: CASTPSGQETQYF; cdr3_nt: TGCGCCAGCACCCCAAGCGGGCAAGAGACCCAGTACTTC
j_call: TRBJ2-7; d_call: TRBD1; clone_size: NA; v_call: TRBV19; cdr3_aa: CASSDGQGISYEQYF; cdr3_nt: TGTGCCAGTAGTGACGGACAGGGGATTTCCTACGAGCAGTACTTC
j_call: TRBJ2-1; d_call: NA; clone_size: NA; v_call: TRBV7-9; cdr3_aa: CASSLVLTLEQFF; cdr3_nt: TGTGCCAGCAGCTTAGTACTAACCCTTGAGCAGTTCTTC
j_call: TRBJ2-1; d_call: NA; clone_size: NA; v_call: TRBV19; cdr3_aa: CASSSGRYNEQFF; cdr3_nt: TGTGCCAGTTCCAGCGGGCGATACAATGAGCAGTTCTTC
j_call: TRBJ2-3; d_call: TRBD2; clone_size: NA; v_call: TRBV12-5; cdr3_aa: CASGPSPGGSTDTQYF; cdr3_nt: TGTGCTAGTGGTCCCTCCCCGGGGGGAAGCACAGATACGCAGTATTTT
j_call: TRBJ1-5; d_call: NA; clone_size: NA; v_call: TRBV2; cdr3_aa: CASSEYGQGNQPQHF; cdr3_nt: TGTGCCAGCAGTGAATATGGGCAGGGGAATCAGCCCCAGCATTTT